These 29 T cell receptor beta chains came from one sample sequenced in a study of PD-1 blockade in mismatch repair-deficient tumors. Measured with immunoSEQ multiplex PCR; TCRdb has only the in-frame clones, and not every one. The repertoire has under 150,000 clones, 85% to 90% of them found once; the top ten carry approximately 13%. This specimen was peripheral blood, taken 44 weeks after starting pembrolizumab. These TCRs come from an adult with mismatch repair-deficient cancer.

The chain is built from TRBV30 and TRBJ2-7; D not certain. V was cut by 0 bases and J by 4 bases, with 16 bases left in between. Germline V CDR1 and CDR2: GTSNPN, SVGIG (reference sequence). The length of the CDR3 is 15 residues. The CDR3 DNA follows: TGTGCCTGGAGTGTACCCCCTACTCGTGGTTACGAGCAGTACTTC. Protein sequence: CAWSVPPTRGYEQYF.

V gene TRBV13 combines with J gene TRBJ2-7, with D perhaps matching TRBD1 (7 bases). Germline-derived CDR1 and CDR2 are PRHDT and FYEKMQ (reference sequence). There are 15 residues in the CDR3. Trimming removed 5 bases from V and 4 bases from J, with 18 bases in between. In nucleotides, the CDR3 is TGTGCCAGCAGCGACGGGGGCAGGGGGAGATACGAGCAGTACTTC. This sequence encodes CASSDGGRGRYEQYF.

This clone appeared once. The CDR3 DNA is TGTGCCAGCAGCTACACAGGGGGCGAAGAGACCCAGTACTTC. This sequence encodes CASSYTGGEETQYF. The chain couples TRBV9 to TRBJ2-5; 9 bases are shared with TRBD1. There are 14 residues in the CDR3. In germline, CDR1 is SGDLS, CDR2 YYNGEE. With V trimmed by 4 bases and J by 3 bases, 4 bases remained unmatched.

This sequence joins TRBV29-1 and TRBJ2-7; either TRBD1 or TRBD2 may fit D (5 bases each). V shed 5 bases and J shed 0 bases, with 11 bases lying between them. Germline CDR1 reads SQVTM; CDR2 reads ANQGSEA. The CDR3 has 13 amino acids. The CDR3 loop reads CSVLIGTSYEQYF. DNA for the CDR3: TGCAGCGTTCTGATAGGGACCTCCTACGAGCAGTACTTC.

The rearrangement links TRBV5-1 to TRBJ2-7; TRBD2 aligns across 7 bases. The CDR3 covers 13 residues. V lost 0 bases to trimming and J lost 5 bases; unmatched junction nucleotides: 2. From germline, CDR1 is SGHRS and CDR2 YFSETQ. CDR3 region: CASSLGEGDEQYF. The CDR3 bases are TGCGCCAGCAGCTTGGGGGAGGGAGACGAGCAGTACTTC.

The chain combines TRBV5-1 with TRBJ1-3; D remains unclear. Germline CDR1 reads SGHRS; CDR2 reads YFSETQ. Trimming cost V 3 bases and J 2 bases, with 6 bases left between them. The CDR3 length is 13 residues. The CDR3 region has the DNA TGCGCCAGCAGCTCCGGGACTGGAAACACCATATATTTT. Protein: CASSSGTGNTIYF.

This clone was observed once. This rearrangement joins TRBV4-1 to TRBJ1-5; D unclear. Germline V lookup: CDR1 MGHRA, CDR2 YSYEKL. This CDR3 is 15 amino acids long. Trimming left V 4 bases short and J 3 bases short, with 13 bases between. CDR3 in DNA: TGCGCCAGCAGCCTGAGGACGGCCAACAATCAGCCCCAGCATTTT. Its translation is CASSLRTANNQPQHF.

The chain recombines TRBV6-5 with TRBJ1-4, with D perhaps matching TRBD1 (5 bases). The CDR3 length is 16 residues. The germline V gene encodes CDR1 MNHEY and CDR2 SVGAGI. Trimming left V 3 bases short and J 3 bases short, with 14 bases between. This CDR3 reads CASSYKFLTANEKLFF. DNA of the CDR3: TGTGCCAGCAGTTATAAGTTCTTGACAGCTAATGAAAAACTGTTTTTT.

This clone was seen a handful of times. The gene calls are TRBV6-1 and TRBJ2-1; 9 bases map to TRBD2. The CDR3 sequence is 15 residues long. The germline gives CDR1 MNHNS, CDR2 SASEGT. With 2 bases clipped from V and 6 bases from J, the junction kept 5 bases outside the gene matches. The CDR3 sequence: CASSELAGEGNEQFF. The CDR3, as DNA: TGTGCCAGCAGTGAATTAGCGGGAGAAGGCAATGAGCAGTTCTTC.

This chain uses TRBV11-1 with TRBJ2-1; D unresolved. V dropped 1 base and J dropped 8 bases, with 3 bases sitting between them. The CDR3 has 11 residues. Germline V CDR1 and CDR2: SGHAT, FQDESV (reference sequence). In nucleotides, the CDR3 is TGTGCCAGCAGCTTAGGGTATGAGCAGTTCTTC. Encoded protein: CASSLGYEQFF.

The chain employs TRBV6-5 and TRBJ2-7; D might be TRBD1 (5 bases). Trimming removed 3 bases at V and 6 bases at J, with 15 bases between. In germline, CDR1 is MNHEY, CDR2 SVGAGI. The length of the CDR3 is 14 residues. CDR3 residues: CASSYWQGIGEQYF. Here the CDR3 DNA reads TGTGCCAGCAGTTATTGGCAGGGAATCGGCGAGCAGTACTTC.

The sample holds one count of this clone. The genes are TRBV5-1 and TRBJ2-7; D possibly uses TRBD1 or TRBD2 (7 bases each). The CDR3 loop spans 14 amino acids. The germline V gene encodes CDR1 SGHRS and CDR2 YFSETQ. The V end was cut by 0 bases, the J end by 4 bases, with 11 bases between. The DNA for the CDR3 is TGCGCCAGCAGCTTGGGACAGGGAGGGTACGAGCAGTACTTC. Its protein is CASSLGQGGYEQYF.

This clone was seen once. The rearrangement uses TRBV6-5 and TRBJ2-7; 8 bases agree with TRBD2. Germline V CDR1 and CDR2: MNHEY, SVGAGI. The CDR3 runs 16 residues. V lost 2 bases to trimming and J lost 0 bases; unmatched junction nucleotides: 6. The CDR3 region has the DNA TGTGCCAGCAGTTACGAAGCGGGAGCCCTCTCCTACGAGCAGTACTTC. Amino acids: CASSYEAGALSYEQYF.

The rearrangement joins TRBV21-1 to TRBJ2-6; the D call of TRBD2 is as the table states it, not checked on the DNA. TRBV21-1 is classified as a pseudogene. This CDR3 region has 19 residues. CDR3: CASSPRASGSGSGANVLTF. The CDR3 nucleotides are TGTGCCAGCAGCCCGCGGGCTAGCGGGAGTGGGTCTGGGGCCAACGTCCTGACTTTC.

The chain joins TRBV6-1 to TRBJ1-1; perhaps TRBD1 as D (6 bases). V lost 6 bases to trimming and J lost 2 bases, with 10 bases between them. The CDR3 runs to 13 residues. The germline V gene encodes CDR1 MNHNS and CDR2 SASEGT. This CDR3 reads CASRLQGNTEAFF. CDR3 bases: TGTGCCAGCAGGTTACAGGGAAACACTGAAGCTTTCTTT.

V gene TRBV5-4 combines with J gene TRBJ2-7, with TRBD2 matching over 9 bases. Germline assignment: CDR1 SGHNT and CDR2 YYREEE (reference sequence). The length of the CDR3 is 16 residues. The V segment lost 1 base and the J segment 0 bases; nucleotides outside the gene matches: 5. This CDR3 is CASSLYSGSGSYEQYF. The CDR3 DNA is TGTGCCAGCAGCTTGTATAGCGGGAGCGGCTCCTACGAGCAGTACTTC.

The J gene is TRBJ2-2, the V gene TRBV30; TRBD2 agrees at 7 bases. The V segment lost 0 bases and the J segment 7 bases; nucleotides outside the gene matches: 8. This CDR3 comprises 15 residues. Germline V gene lookup returns CDR1 GTSNPN and CDR2 SVGIG (reference sequence). The CDR3 DNA reads as TGTGCCTGGAGTGTAGGGCTAGCGGTCGACGGGGAGCTGTTTTTT. Protein: CAWSVGLAVDGELFF.

The chain recombines TRBV2 with TRBJ2-7; D possibly uses TRBD1 or TRBD2 (7 bases each). V was cut by 3 bases and J by 3 bases, with 18 bases left in between. CDR3 length: 16 amino acids. In germline, CDR1 is SNHLY, CDR2 FYNNEI. The CDR3 region is CASSDKGASGGYEQYF. The CDR3 nucleotides are TGTGCCAGCAGTGATAAGGGGGCTAGCGGAGGCTACGAGCAGTACTTC.

Notes on this clone: One junction end does not reproduce the germline sequence, and a read error may be involved. V gene TRBV5-1 combines with J gene TRBJ1-4; D possibly corresponds to TRBD1 (5 bases). Germline V gene lookup returns CDR1 SGHRS and CDR2 YFSETQ. The CDR3 is 15 residues long. The CDR3: CASSLGPEPGKKLFF. As DNA, the CDR3 is TGTGCCAGCAGCTTGGGACCCGAACCCGGTAAAAAACTGTTTTTT. The variable domain in full, completed from reference TRBV5-1 and TRBJ1-4, reads KAGVTQTPRYLIKTRGQQVTLSCSPISGHRSVSWYQQTPGQGLQFLFEYFSETQRNKGNFPGRFSGRQFSNSRSEMNVSTLELGDSALYLCASSLGPEPGKKLFFGSGTQLSVL.

This chain links TRBV2 with TRBJ2-6; possible D gene TRBD1, 5 bases. V lost 10 bases and J lost 1, with 14 bases in between. Germline loops: CDR1 SNHLY, CDR2 FYNNEI. The CDR3 totals 15 residues. The CDR3 loop reads CATIIRGSGANVLTF. CDR3 coding DNA: TGTGCCACCATTATTAGGGGTTCTGGGGCCAACGTCCTGACTTTC.

The chain has TRBV5-1 and TRBJ2-7; TRBD1 is a possible D gene (5 bases). Germline loops: CDR1 SGHRS, CDR2 YFSETQ. The V gene lost 3 bases and the J gene lost 5 bases, with 15 bases spanning the gap. CDR3 size: 14 residues. CDR3 in amino acids: CASSWTQGSHEQYF. The CDR3 region has the DNA TGCGCCAGCAGCTGGACCCAGGGAAGCCACGAGCAGTACTTC.

CDR3 amino acids: CASSFGDRERRIVAKNIQYF. The DNA of the CDR3 is TGTGCCAGCAGCTTCGGAGACAGGGAGAGAAGAATCGTAGCCAAAAACATTCAGTACTTC. The chain employs TRBV5-4 and TRBJ2-4, with TRBD1 matching over 7 bases. V was clipped by 2 bases and J by 0 bases; unmatched bases: 17. Germline V gene data show CDR1 as SGHNT and CDR2 as YYREEE (reference sequence). There are 20 residues in the CDR3.

The rearrangement joins TRBV7-9 to TRBJ2-3; D is possibly TRBD2 (6 bases). The CDR3 loop spans 16 amino acids. The germline V gene has CDR1 SEHNR and CDR2 FQNEAQ (reference sequence). V lost 5 bases, J lost 0 bases, and 15 bases lay in between. CDR3 DNA: TGTGCCAGCAGCCCCCCGGAGGGCAGGAGCACAGATACGCAGTATTTT. It specifies CASSPPEGRSTDTQYF.

This sequence joins TRBV11-2 and TRBJ2-2; possibly TRBD1 for D (5 bases). This CDR3 contains 18 residues. CDR1 is SGHAT, CDR2 FQNNGV, per germline. Deletions cut 0 bases from V and 4 bases from J, with 18 bases between. CDR3 amino acids: CASSLDLVGRGTTGELFF. The CDR3 DNA reads TGTGCCAGCAGCTTAGATCTAGTAGGTAGGGGTACCACCGGGGAGCTGTTTTTT.

This clone was counted once. V gene TRBV4-1 combines with J gene TRBJ2-3, with D perhaps TRBD1 (8 bases). V lost 4 bases, J lost 1 base, and 15 bases lay in between. The germline CDR1 and CDR2 sequences are MGHRA and YSYEKL. The CDR3 runs 16 residues. CDR3 DNA: TGCGCCAGCAGCCCCAGGGGGCTAGCGGGCACAGATACGCAGTATTTT. Translation gives CASSPRGLAGTDTQYF.

V and J are TRBV5-4 and TRBJ2-1; D is ambiguous. The V gene lost 4 bases and the J gene lost 5 bases, with 16 bases spanning the gap. The CDR3 totals 15 residues. Germline V gives CDR1 SGHNT, CDR2 YYREEE (reference sequence). This CDR3 is CASSNRKILNNEQFF. The CDR3 coding sequence is TGTGCCAGCAGCAACAGAAAAATACTGAACAATGAGCAGTTCTTC.

The chain couples TRBV2 to TRBJ1-1; D may be TRBD1 (6 bases). V was cut by 8 bases and J by 3 bases, with 16 bases left in between. This CDR3 has 14 amino acids. From germline, CDR1 is SNHLY and CDR2 FYNNEI. The CDR3 nucleotides read TGTGCCAGCGACAGGTCGGTGGTAGACACTGAAGCTTTCTTT. The encoded protein is CASDRSVVDTEAFF.

V and J are TRBV4-1 and TRBJ2-3; no reliable D call. Trimming cost V 1 base and J 5 bases, with 4 bases left between them. Germline lookup yields CDR1 MGHRA and CDR2 YSYEKL. The CDR3 covers 12 residues. DNA of the CDR3: TGCGCCAGCAGCCAAGGAGTAGATACGCAGTATTTT. This codes for CASSQGVDTQYF.

The chain uses TRBV11-2 and TRBJ1-1; D not certain. Germline CDR1 SGHAT, CDR2 FQNNGV. V lost 5 bases and J lost 1, with 8 bases in between. The CDR3 consists of 13 residues. CDR3 protein: CASSPVKNTEAFF. DNA for the CDR3: TGTGCCAGCAGCCCTGTTAAGAACACTGAAGCTTTCTTT.